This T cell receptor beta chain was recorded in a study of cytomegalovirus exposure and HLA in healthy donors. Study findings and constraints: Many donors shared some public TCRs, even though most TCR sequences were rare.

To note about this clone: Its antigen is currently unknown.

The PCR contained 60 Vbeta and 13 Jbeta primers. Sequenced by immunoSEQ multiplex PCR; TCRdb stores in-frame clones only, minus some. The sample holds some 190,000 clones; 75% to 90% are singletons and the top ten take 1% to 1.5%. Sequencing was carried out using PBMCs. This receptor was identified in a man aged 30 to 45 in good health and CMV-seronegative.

Here the CDR3 reads CASRTGSTYEQYF. The CDR3 DNA sequence: TGCGCCAGCAGGACAGGGAGTACCTACGAGCAGTACTTC. This chain connects TRBV5-1 to TRBJ2-7; 7 nucleotides align to TRBD1. The ends lost 5 bases at V and 2 bases at J; junction bases unmatched: 4. Germline V gene data show CDR1 as SGHRS and CDR2 as YFSETQ. The CDR3 contains 13 residues.